The 4 T cell receptor beta chains given below trace back to one sample, sequenced in a study of OX40 agonist ivuxolimab in advanced cancers. To prepare the library, the immunoSEQ multiplex PCR assay was applied. Entries here come from immuneACCESS through TCRdb and include only in-frame sequences with V and J called. Some clones fail to appear in such tables; in the studies checked, an unresolved V gene covers under half of the shortfall, and the cause of the remainder is unknown. For this sample the table gives some 140,000 clones, of which more than 85% were detected only once. The ten largest make up approximately 0.99% of the sample. The sample consisted of CD4+ or CD8+ T cells sorted from blood, taken in a trial of the OX40 agonist ivuxolimab. These TCRs come from an adult with an advanced solid tumor such as melanoma, head and neck, liver or kidney cancer.

The chain recombines TRBV4-3 with TRBJ2-1, with TRBD2 identical over 9 bases. Per germline, CDR1 LGHNA and CDR2 YSLEER. The CDR3 has 16 residues. Germline trimming cut 3 bases from V and 2 bases from J; bases unmatched to any gene: 5. The CDR3 DNA follows: TGCGCCAGCAGCCAGCAACTAGCGGGCCCCTACAATGAGCAGTTCTTC. Residues: CASSQQLAGPYNEQFF.

The chain recombines TRBV10-3 with TRBJ2-1; TRBD1 matches 10 bases. J was trimmed by 7 bases and V by 3 bases; bases with no gene match: 9. CDR3 length: 16 residues. Germline loops: CDR1 ENHRY, CDR2 SYGVKD. The CDR3 reads CAISEVGTGAGNEQFF. The DNA of the CDR3 is TGTGCCATCAGTGAAGTCGGGACAGGGGCTGGGAATGAGCAGTTCTTC.

This chain joins TRBV16 and TRBJ1-1; D may be TRBD1 (5 bases). This CDR3 comprises 12 residues. CDR1 is KGHSY and CDR2 is FQNENV in the germline V gene. Trimming took off 4 bases at V and 8 bases at J, with 11 bases between the two ends. The CDR3 reads CASSRTGLEAFF. The CDR3 nucleotides read TGTGCCAGCAGCCGGACGGGGCTAGAAGCTTTCTTT.

The V and J genes are TRBV10-3 and TRBJ1-2; unclear D gene. The CDR3 loop spans 16 amino acids. Germline V gene sequence: CDR1 ENHRY, CDR2 SYGVKD. V dropped 2 bases and J dropped 4 bases, with 17 bases sitting between them. The CDR3 DNA reads TGTGCCATCAGTGAGGAGGGCAGCGGGCGGATCTATGGCTACACCTTC. It encodes CAISEEGSGRIYGYTF.